This is a list of T cell receptor beta chains from one sample in a study of beta chain features in type 1 diabetes. The repertoire was sequenced with immunoSEQ multiplex PCR; TCRdb's copy has only in-frame clones and lacks some. The sample carries roughly 250,000 clones, about 9.3% recorded once. Material: naive CD4+ T cells from blood. The receptors shown here come from a woman aged 18-30 years in good health. CDR3s include the opening cysteine and the closing phenylalanine or tryptophan.

CDR3,J,V
CASSPNRDSGQYF,TRBJ2-7,TRBV6-5
CASSQYRGRKDQPQHF,TRBJ1-5,TRBV23-1
CASSLARTGYQPQHF,TRBJ1-5,TRBV7-8
CASRAISSKPGVEQFF,TRBJ2-1,TRBV5-4
CASSFPGLARQYF,TRBJ2-7,TRBV11-2
CASSPPLTQGVTGELFF,TRBJ2-2,TRBV18
CASSPKGQTRETQYF,TRBJ2-5,TRBV18
CASSSTGLKETQYF,TRBJ2-5,TRBV7-2
CASSDTGTGANVLTF,TRBJ2-6,TRBV5-1
CASSIGSGNYNEQFF,TRBJ2-1,TRBV5-1
CASSIGLAAAKNIQYF,TRBJ2-4,TRBV19